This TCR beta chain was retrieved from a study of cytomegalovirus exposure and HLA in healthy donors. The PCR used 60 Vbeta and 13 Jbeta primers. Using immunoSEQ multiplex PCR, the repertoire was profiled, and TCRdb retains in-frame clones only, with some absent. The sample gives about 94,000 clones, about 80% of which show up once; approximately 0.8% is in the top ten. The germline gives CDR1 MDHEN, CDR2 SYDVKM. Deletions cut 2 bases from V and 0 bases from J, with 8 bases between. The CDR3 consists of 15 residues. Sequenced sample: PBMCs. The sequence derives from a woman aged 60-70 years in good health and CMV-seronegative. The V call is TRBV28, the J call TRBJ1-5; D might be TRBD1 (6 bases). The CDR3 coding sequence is TGTGCCAGCAGTTTAGCAGGGGATAGCAATCAGCCCCAGCATTTT. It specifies CASSLAGDSNQPQHF. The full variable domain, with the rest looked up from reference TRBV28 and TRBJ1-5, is DVKVTQSSRYLVKRTGEKVFLECVQDMDHENMFWYRQDPGLGLRLIYFSYDVKMKEKGDIPEGYSVSREKKERFSLILESASTNQTSMYLCASSLAGDSNQPQHFGDGTRLSIL.